Listed here is a single TCR beta chain. Its target is unknown. This entry belongs to a study of identical twins. Healthy Caucasian donors formed the entire cohort. The study, taken as a whole, reports: Fewer insertions were carried by abundant cord blood beta clonotypes, but none was seen in memory repertoires.

In TCRdb, the 5' RACE reads were re-called with MiXCR into one record per CDR3 protein. The data hold more than 400,000 distinct CDR3 sequences, with over 12% observed a single time. These same records also appear under a second study, on yellow fever vaccine responses in identical twins.

Sample: CD4+ T cells sorted from blood. This sequence originates from a woman younger than 30 in good health.

In DNA, the CDR3 is TGTGCCAGCAGCTCAATGGGGGGGGTAAGCGGCGAGCAGTACTTC. It yields the protein CASSSMGGVSGEQYF. This chain links TRBV7-9 with TRBJ2-7, with 7 bases lining up with TRBD2. With 4 bases clipped from V and 6 bases from J, the junction kept 12 bases outside the gene matches. The CDR3 is 15 amino acids. Germline lookup yields CDR1 SEHNR and CDR2 FQNEAQ (reference sequence).